The clone carrying this T cell receptor beta chain has more than one count but fewer than ten. CDR1 and CDR2 (germline): MNHEY, SMNVEV (reference sequence). This CDR3 is 13 amino acids long. Trimming at V came to 5 bases and at J to 2 bases, leaving 2 bases not matched to a gene. These data come from a study of T-cell reconstitution after alpha-beta-depleted transplantation in children. Construction of the TCRbeta library involved unique molecular identifiers. TCRdb re-derived calls from the PCR reads in MiXCR, one entry per CDR3 protein. The data hold about 440,000 distinct CDR3 sequences, with over 40% observed a single time.

The source of this sequence is a girl aged 2 to 9 with aplastic anemia, due to receive a stem cell transplant. The chain uses TRBV27 and TRBJ2-7, with 8 bases lining up with TRBD1. The source was PBMCs, collected before TCRalphabeta/CD19-depleted stem cell transplant. The CDR3 loop reads CASSRTGPYEQYF. In nucleotides, the CDR3 is TGTGCCAGCAGTCGGACAGGGCCCTACGAGCAGTACTTC.